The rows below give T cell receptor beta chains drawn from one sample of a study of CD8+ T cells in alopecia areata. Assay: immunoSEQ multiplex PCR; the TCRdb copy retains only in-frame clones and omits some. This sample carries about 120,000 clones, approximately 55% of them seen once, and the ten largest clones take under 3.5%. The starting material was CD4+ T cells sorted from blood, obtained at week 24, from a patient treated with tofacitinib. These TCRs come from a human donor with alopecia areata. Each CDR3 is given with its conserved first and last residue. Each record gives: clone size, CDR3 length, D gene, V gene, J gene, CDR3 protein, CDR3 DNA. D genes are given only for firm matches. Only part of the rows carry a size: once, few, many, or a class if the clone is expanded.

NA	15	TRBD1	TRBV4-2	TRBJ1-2	CASSPGQGLRAGYTF	TGTGCCAGCAGCCCAGGACAGGGCCTCAGGGCTGGCTACACCTTC
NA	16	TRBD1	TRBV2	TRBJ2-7	CASSEFRTGGSGEQYF	TGTGCCAGCAGTGAATTTAGGACAGGGGGTTCAGGGGAGCAGTACTTC
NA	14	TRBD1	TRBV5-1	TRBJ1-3	CASSPRTGVNTIYF	TGCGCCAGCAGCCCTCGGACAGGGGTCAACACCATATATTTT
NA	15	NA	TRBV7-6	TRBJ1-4	CASSPRVGPWEKLFF	TGTGCCAGCAGCCCCCGGGTCGGCCCGTGGGAAAAACTGTTTTTT
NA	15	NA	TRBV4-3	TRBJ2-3	CASSQGGNPTDTQYF	TGCGCCAGCAGCCAAGGAGGGAATCCCACAGATACGCAGTATTTT
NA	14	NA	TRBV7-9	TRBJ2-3	CASSSLRPAGTQYF	TGTGCCAGCAGCTCTCTTAGACCCGCAGGAACGCAGTATTTT
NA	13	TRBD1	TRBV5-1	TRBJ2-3	CASSPRTGDTQYF	TGCGCCAGCAGCCCCAGGACAGGAGATACGCAGTATTTT
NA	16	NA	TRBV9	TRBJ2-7	CASSVGGAQPAGEQYF	TGTGCCAGCAGCGTAGGGGGGGCGCAACCTGCCGGCGAGCAGTACTTC
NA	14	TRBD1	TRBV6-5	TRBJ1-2	CASSWDRASGGYTF	TGTGCCAGCAGCTGGGACAGGGCCTCTGGTGGCTACACCTTC
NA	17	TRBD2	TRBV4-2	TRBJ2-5	CASSQGMRRGGQETQYF	TGTGCCAGCAGCCAAGGGATGAGGCGGGGGGGACAAGAGACCCAGTACTTC
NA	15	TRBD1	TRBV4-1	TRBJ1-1	CASSQPDRGDTEAFF	TGCGCCAGCAGCCAGCCAGACAGGGGAGACACTGAAGCTTTCTTT
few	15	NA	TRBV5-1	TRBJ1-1	CASSLADGWNTEAFF	TGCGCCAGCAGCTTGGCGGACGGGTGGAACACTGAAGCTTTCTTT
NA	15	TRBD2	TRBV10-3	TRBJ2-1	CAITQTGLGLNEQFF	TGTGCCATCACCCAAACCGGACTAGGATTAAATGAGCAGTTCTTC
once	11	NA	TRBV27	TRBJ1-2	CASSSGNGYTF	TGTGCCAGCAGTTCAGGAAATGGCTACACCTTC
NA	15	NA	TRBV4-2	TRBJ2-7	CASSQEGNRLYEQYF	TGTGCCAGCAGCCAAGAAGGCAACCGTTTGTACGAGCAGTACTTC
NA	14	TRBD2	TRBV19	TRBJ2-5	CASKASGGPKTQYF	TGTGCCAGTAAAGCTAGCGGGGGACCGAAGACCCAGTACTTC
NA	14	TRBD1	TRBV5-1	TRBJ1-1	CASSLGQGVNEAFF	TGCGCCAGCAGCCTCGGGCAGGGGGTGAATGAAGCTTTCTTT
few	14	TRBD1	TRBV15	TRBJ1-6	CATRTGEGNSPLHF	TGTGCCACAAGGACAGGGGAAGGAAATTCACCCCTCCACTTT
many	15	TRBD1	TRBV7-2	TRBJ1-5	CASSPKGASNQPQHF	TGTGCCAGCAGCCCCAAGGGGGCAAGCAATCAGCCCCAGCATTTT
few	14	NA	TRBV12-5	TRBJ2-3	CASGLTPGTDTQYF	TGTGCTAGTGGTTTGACCCCCGGGACAGATACGCAGTATTTT
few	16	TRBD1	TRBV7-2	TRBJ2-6	CASSLTGEAGANVLTF	TGTGCCAGCAGTTTAACAGGGGAAGCTGGGGCCAACGTCCTGACTTTC
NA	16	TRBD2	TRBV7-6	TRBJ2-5	CANDAGTSGKVETQYF	TGTGCCAATGACGCCGGGACTAGCGGCAAGGTGGAGACCCAGTACTTC
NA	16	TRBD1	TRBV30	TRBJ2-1	CAWRVWGTGEINEQFF	TGTGCCTGGAGGGTCTGGGGGACAGGAGAAATCAATGAGCAGTTCTTC
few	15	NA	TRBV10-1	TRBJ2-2	CASSDSSRATGELFF	TGCGCCAGCAGTGACTCGAGCCGGGCCACCGGGGAGCTGTTTTTT
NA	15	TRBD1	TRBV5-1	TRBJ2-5	CASSPGTDPSETQYF	TGCGCCAGCAGCCCCGGGACAGACCCTTCGGAGACCCAGTACTTC
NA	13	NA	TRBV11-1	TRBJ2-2	CASSDRWSGELFF	TGTGCCAGCTCTGACCGGTGGTCCGGGGAGCTGTTTTTT
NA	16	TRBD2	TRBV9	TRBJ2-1	CASSVLSGGPYNEQFF	TGTGCCAGCAGCGTCTTAAGCGGGGGCCCCTACAATGAGCAGTTCTTC
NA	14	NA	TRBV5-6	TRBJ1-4	CASSPWGANEKLFF	TGTGCCAGCAGCCCGTGGGGGGCTAATGAAAAACTGTTTTTT
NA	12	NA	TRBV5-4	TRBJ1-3	CASSFWGNTIYF	TGTGCCAGCAGCTTTTGGGGAAACACCATATATTTT
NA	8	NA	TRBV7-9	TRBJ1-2	CASDMYTF	TGTGCCTCTGATATGTACACCTTC
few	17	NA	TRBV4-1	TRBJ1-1	CASSRYRGGGLNTEAFF	TGCGCCAGCAGCCGCTACCGCGGAGGGGGACTGAACACTGAAGCTTTCTTT
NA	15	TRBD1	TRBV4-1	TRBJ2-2	CASSRGQGFAGELFF	TGCGCCAGCAGCCGCGGACAGGGCTTCGCCGGGGAGCTGTTTTTT
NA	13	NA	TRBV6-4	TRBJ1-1	CASRRDPTTEAFF	TGTGCCAGCAGGAGGGACCCTACCACTGAAGCTTTCTTT
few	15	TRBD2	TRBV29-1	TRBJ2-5	CSVEDTGRAGETQYF	TGCAGCGTTGAAGATACGGGCCGAGCGGGGGAGACCCAGTACTTC
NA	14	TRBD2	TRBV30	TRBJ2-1	CAWGRGAAYNEQFF	TGTGCCTGGGGGCGGGGGGCCGCCTACAATGAGCAGTTCTTC
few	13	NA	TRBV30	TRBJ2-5	CAWSGVSRETQYF	TGTGCCTGGAGCGGTGTCTCAAGAGAGACCCAGTACTTC
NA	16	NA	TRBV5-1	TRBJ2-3	CASSLGALATGDTQYF	TGCGCCAGCAGCTTGGGGGCGCTAGCGACCGGAGATACGCAGTATTTT
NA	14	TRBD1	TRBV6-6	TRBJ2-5	CASRPGQGVGTQYF	TGTGCCAGCAGACCGGGACAGGGCGTAGGGACCCAGTACTTC
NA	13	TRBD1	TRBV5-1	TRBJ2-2	CASSPGTAGELFF	TGCGCCAGCAGCCCCGGGACAGCCGGGGAGCTGTTTTTT
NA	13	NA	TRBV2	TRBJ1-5	CASTLGMNQPQHF	TGTGCCAGCACCCTCGGGATGAATCAGCCCCAGCATTTT
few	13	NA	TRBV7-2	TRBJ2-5	CASSWGRVETQYF	TGTGCCAGCAGTTGGGGCAGGGTAGAGACCCAGTACTTC
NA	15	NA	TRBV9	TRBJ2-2	CASSVAGQLTGELFF	TGTGCCAGCAGCGTAGCTGGGCAGCTGACCGGGGAGCTGTTTTTT
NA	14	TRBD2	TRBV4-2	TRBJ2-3	CASSQGSGGNTQYF	TGTGCCAGCAGCCAGGGTAGCGGGGGTAATACGCAGTATTTT
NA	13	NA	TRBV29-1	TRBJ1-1	CSVEGRLNTEAFF	TGCAGCGTTGAGGGGCGGCTCAACACTGAAGCTTTCTTT
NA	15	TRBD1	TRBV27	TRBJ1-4	CASSDRTGSNEKLFF	TGTGCCAGCAGTGACAGGACAGGGAGTAATGAAAAACTGTTTTTT
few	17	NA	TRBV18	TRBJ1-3	CASSPTSGVASGNTIYF	TGTGCCAGCTCACCGACCTCAGGGGTGGCCTCTGGAAACACCATATATTTT
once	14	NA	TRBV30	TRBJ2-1	CAWSSMALYNEQFF	TGTGCCTGGAGTTCCATGGCCCTCTACAATGAGCAGTTCTTC
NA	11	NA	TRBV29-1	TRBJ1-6	CSVGGYEPLHF	TGCAGCGTTGGGGGGTACGAACCCCTCCACTTT